Described below is a single T cell receptor (beta chain) sequence and its context. Its recognized antigen is unknown. Base qualities are not provided; no much larger clone lies one nucleotide away. Systemically healthy Caucasian individuals from Russia, some 36 in total and aged about 6 to 90 years, were included as donors. Each donor gave 8 to 10 milliliters of peripheral blood, drawn into EDTA-treated Vacutainer tubes. PBMCs were isolated by Ficoll-Paque density-gradient centrifugation, with at least 7 million obtained per sample. Trizol reagent was used to extract total RNA from PBMCs, with at least 5.5 micrograms per sample. Naive CD45RAhigh/CD27high T cell percentages were measured by flow cytometry on a PBMC aliquot from every donor. The library was obtained by 5' RACE. TCRdb shows the sequencer as Illumina HiSeq 2500. A second PCR of roughly 7 to 11 cycles was performed with a sample-barcoded 5' primer and a J-beta primer mix. Each TCR beta cDNA molecule received a unique molecular identifier from a template-switch 5' adaptor carrying 12 random nucleotides. At least 2.5 million CDR3-containing paired-end reads were obtained from each sample. First-strand cDNA was synthesized from all RNA with the Mint cDNA synthesis kit, primed by a TRBC-specific oligonucleotide. After uracil-DNA glycosylase treatment, a first 18-cycle PCR used universal primers M1SS and BC2_uni_R on all cDNA. Concerning the study's data processing: For normalization, 1 million high-quality reads were randomly selected from each sample, with every read carrying a distinct molecular identifier. Reads with shared molecular identifiers were discarded instead of being binned into consensus sequences. MiTCR, run with a Q25 quality threshold and the strictest error-elimination algorithm, handled CDR3 identification, clonotype clustering and error correction. A nonparametric unseen species model with Euler transformation was used to estimate a lower bound on total TCR beta diversity. In TCRdb, the public reads were trimmed at Q25 with fastp and aligned with MiXCR, with productive beta chains retained. Each record represents a unique CDR3 protein, reported with the most common genes and DNA among its rows. The authors' filters were not applied to this entry. Present in this sample are 1.6 million or so distinct CDR3 sequences, about 35% of which were seen just once. The ten largest clones take up 10% to 12% of the sample.

The germline V gene sets CDR1 to ENHRY and CDR2 to SYGVKD. The CDR3 numbers 13 residues from cysteine through phenylalanine. Kept here is only the CDR3 DNA, which spans 39 bases and is read in frame from base 1. The V end loses 6 bases and the J end loses 5 bases, and a stretch of 13 bases separates them. The data are from a study of blood T cells in healthy people across ages (dated by TCRdb to between 2014 and 2016). About the investigation overall: Template switching captured roughly one uniquely barcoded TCR beta cDNA molecule per two T cells in model experiments. Age-related changes in TCR beta repertoire diversity were measured in the study by deep sequencing normalized with unique cDNA molecular identifiers. Four age groups were formed from the donors: young (average 16 years), middle-aged (approximately 39), aged (approximately 60) and long-lived (82). To avoid experimental bias, donors of different ages were randomly spread across the sequencing lanes. For two donors (one aged 18 to 29 and one aged 80 or older), the study analyzed two additional independent replicas of 1 million unique cDNA reads from the same blood draw. The paper's findings and limits, for the study overall: Estimates of total diversity from one million sequenced T cells were regarded as lower bounds and underestimates. The long-lived group showed more naive CD4+ T cells, fewer expanded clones and increased TCR diversity than the aged group, suggesting age selection. As age increased, observed TCR beta diversity per million T cells dropped in a roughly linear way, and a significant reduction was already evident by age around 41. Bulk unsorted PBMC profiling prevented conclusive comparison of naive and antigen-experienced compartments. A strong correlation was found between observed TCR beta diversity and the percentage of naive T cells measured by flow cytometry. Because donor CMV infection status was unknown, age-related changes in expanded clonotypes were potentially confounded.

Sequencing was carried out using blood. The sequence derives from a woman in her twenties or thirties in good health. The V and J genes are TRBV10-3 and TRBJ2-5, and perhaps TRBD1 as D gene, on 6 matching bases. The nucleotides are TGTGCCATCAGCGATACAGGGCCGGAGACCCAGTACTTC. It specifies CAISDTGPETQYF.